Following are 30 T cell receptor beta chains from one sample sequenced in a study of blood T cell repertoires in COVID-19. The repertoire was sequenced with immunoSEQ multiplex PCR; TCRdb's copy has only in-frame clones and lacks some. The table lists around 450,000 clones, 90% of them singletons. Sequenced: PBMCs or T cells enriched from blood (not recorded which). The receptors here all came from a man aged 18 to 35 who had recovered from COVID-19.

This sequence joins TRBV27 and TRBJ2-7; D is uncertain. The CDR3 loop spans 13 amino acids. The V gene lost 6 bases and the J gene lost 3 bases, with 12 bases spanning the gap. The germline V gene has CDR1 MNHEY and CDR2 SMNVEV (reference sequence). The CDR3 protein is CASRDLLNYEQYF. The CDR3 coding sequence is TGTGCCAGCAGAGACTTGTTAAACTACGAGCAGTACTTC.

The genes are TRBV28 and TRBJ1-5; D is ambiguous. Germline CDR1 and CDR2: MDHEN and SYDVKM. The CDR3 is made up of 13 amino acids. V lost 6 bases to trimming and J lost 4 bases, with 10 bases between them. The CDR3 DNA reads TGTGCCAGCAGCTTTGATCGGAATCAGCCCCAGCATTTT. Protein: CASSFDRNQPQHF. The whole variable domain, remainder taken from reference TRBV28 and TRBJ1-5, is DVKVTQSSRYLVKRTGEKVFLECVQDMDHENMFWYRQDPGLGLRLIYFSYDVKMKEKGDIPEGYSVSREKKERFSLILESASTNQTSMYLCASSFDRNQPQHFGDGTRLSIL.

The chain is built from TRBV3-1 (or the pseudogene TRBV3-2) and TRBJ2-5; 10 bases are a match to TRBD2. The CDR3 is 16 residues long. The J segment lost 2 bases and the V segment lost 4 bases, leaving 7 bases of the junction unmatched. Looked up from germline, CDR1 is LGHDT and CDR2 is YNNKEL (reference sequence). This CDR3 reads CASSRKTAGGQETQYF. The CDR3 DNA follows: TGTGCCAGCAGCCGGAAGACAGCGGGAGGGCAAGAGACCCAGTACTTC.

The chain is built from TRBV27 and TRBJ1-1, with D possibly being TRBD1 (6 bases). CDR1 and CDR2 from the germline V gene are MNHEY and SMNVEV (reference sequence). Trimming removed 8 bases from V and 6 bases from J, with 19 bases in between. This CDR3 is built from 14 residues. CDR3 in DNA: TGTGCCAGCCTCCGTGCAGGGGTTGTCGCTGAAGCTTTCTTT. Protein: CASLRAGVVAEAFF.

The chain employs TRBV3-1 (or the pseudogene TRBV3-2) and TRBJ1-1; no firm D call. Germline values: CDR1 LGHDT, CDR2 YNNKEL (reference sequence). The length of the CDR3 is 13 residues. V lost 1 base, J lost 1 base, and 4 bases lay in between. CDR3: CASSQVSNTEAFF. The CDR3 bases are TGTGCCAGCAGCCAAGTATCGAACACTGAAGCTTTCTTT.

The chain is built from TRBV16 and TRBJ1-2; perhaps TRBD1 as D (6 bases). The CDR3 is 15 amino acids. V lost 2 bases to trimming and J lost 2 bases, with 12 bases between them. CDR1 KGHSY and CDR2 FQNENV come from the germline V gene. The CDR3 DNA reads as TGTGCCAGCAGCCAAGTAGTCACAGGGAACTATGGCTACACCTTC. Protein sequence: CASSQVVTGNYGYTF.

The chain couples TRBV5-1 to TRBJ2-5, with D perhaps matching TRBD1 (5 bases). Trimming shortened V by 3 bases and J by 5 bases, and 14 bases separated the two germline ends. Germline CDR1 is SGHRS and CDR2 is YFSETQ. The CDR3 is 14 residues long. The CDR3 protein is CASSWLDSGETQYF. DNA for the CDR3: TGCGCCAGCAGCTGGCTTGACAGTGGGGAGACCCAGTACTTC.

The CDR3 loop reads CASRGQGLFNEQYF. The CDR3 DNA sequence: TGTGCCAGCAGAGGACAGGGTCTATTCAACGAGCAGTACTTC. The rearrangement uses TRBV27 and TRBJ2-7; 8 nucleotides line up with TRBD1. J was trimmed by 5 bases and V by 6 bases; bases with no gene match: 9. The germline CDR1 and CDR2 sequences are MNHEY and SMNVEV (reference sequence). This CDR3 spans 14 amino acids.

The chain uses TRBV18 and TRBJ1-1, with D perhaps TRBD1 (6 bases). The CDR3 runs 13 residues. V was pared by 3 bases and J by 8 bases, with 13 bases between. The germline gives CDR1 KGHSH, CDR2 LQKENI. The CDR3 DNA reads as TGTGCCAGCTCACCCACAGGGAATCAAGAAGCTTTCTTT. Residues: CASSPTGNQEAFF.

This clone was seen repeatedly, ten times or more. Within the sample, other DNA sequences also encode this same CDR3. The J gene is TRBJ1-1, the V gene TRBV10-3, with TRBD1 matching over 8 bases. Germline CDR1 is ENHRY and CDR2 is SYGVKD. This CDR3 is 14 amino acids long. J lost 0 bases, V lost 4 bases, and 1 base had no gene match. The CDR3 spells CAISGQGLNTEAFF. DNA for the CDR3: TGTGCCATCAGTGGACAGGGGCTGAACACTGAAGCTTTCTTT.

The chain employs TRBV5-1 and TRBJ2-3, with 7 bases lining up with TRBD1. Trimming cost V 3 bases and J 1 base; bases outside gene matches: 5. Germline V gene data show CDR1 as SGHRS and CDR2 as YFSETQ. This CDR3 is built from 15 residues. DNA for the CDR3: TGCGCCAGCAGCTCTGACAGGGCGGGCACAGATACGCAGTATTTT. It yields the protein CASSSDRAGTDTQYF.

The rearrangement uses TRBV5-1 and TRBJ2-1; 8 bases line up with TRBD1. Germline-derived CDR1 and CDR2 are SGHRS and YFSETQ. The length of the CDR3 is 16 residues. J was trimmed by 7 bases and V by 0 bases; bases with no gene match: 9. The CDR3 region is CASSLAVTGVGNEQFF. The CDR3 coding sequence is TGCGCCAGCAGCTTGGCCGTGACAGGGGTAGGGAATGAGCAGTTCTTC.

The chain uses TRBV6-1 and TRBJ1-2, with 7 bases fitting TRBD1. The V gene end was trimmed by 0 bases and the J gene end by 4 bases; junction bases not matched to a gene: 8. CDR1 MNHNS and CDR2 SASEGT come from the germline V gene. CDR3 length equals 16 residues. CDR3 loop: CASSEATGLSGYGYTF. CDR3 nucleotide sequence: TGTGCCAGCAGTGAAGCGACAGGGCTCTCGGGCTATGGCTACACCTTC.

V usage is TRBV30 and J usage is TRBJ1-2, with a weak D call TRBD1 (5 bases). Germline CDR1 reads GTSNPN; CDR2 reads SVGIG (reference sequence). There are 12 residues in the CDR3. The CDR3, as DNA: TGTGCTGTAGCAGGGAATCACGATGGCTACACCTTC. It codes for CAVAGNHDGYTF.

The chain couples TRBV5-1 to TRBJ2-5; TRBD2 aligns across 9 bases. Trimming took 7 bases from V and 7 from J; bases not matched to a gene: 11. Germline CDR1 SGHRS, CDR2 YFSETQ. This CDR3 has 14 residues. DNA for the CDR3: TGCGCCAGCTCTGAGGCGGCGGGAGGGCGGACCCAGTACTTC. It codes for CASSEAAGGRTQYF. The full variable domain, in which reference TRBV5-1 and TRBJ2-5 provide the parts outside the CDR3, is KAGVTQTPRYLIKTRGQQVTLSCSPISGHRSVSWYQQTPGQGLQFLFEYFSETQRNKGNFPGRFSGRQFSNSRSEMNVSTLELGDSALYLCASSEAAGGRTQYFGPGTRLLVL.

V and J are TRBV7-3 and TRBJ2-5; TRBD2 agrees at 9 bases. J lost 5 bases, V lost 5 bases, and 6 bases had no gene match. The CDR3 has 14 amino acids. Per germline, CDR1 SGHTA and CDR2 FQGTGA. This CDR3 is CASSAKAGGETQYF. CDR3 sequence (DNA): TGTGCCAGCAGCGCAAAGGCGGGAGGGGAGACCCAGTACTTC.

This clone was seen only once. The chain has TRBV6-5 and TRBJ1-2, with 7 bases fitting TRBD1. The CDR3 length is 14 residues. V lost 6 bases, J lost 4 bases, and 8 bases stayed unmatched. Germline CDR1 reads MNHEY; CDR2 reads SVGAGI. The CDR3 DNA follows: TGTGCCAGCAGAAATAAGGGGGCGCGCTATGGCTACACCTTC. Translating gives CASRNKGARYGYTF.

The chain couples TRBV12-3 or TRBV12-4 to TRBJ1-3, with no clear D. The CDR3 runs to 13 residues. Trimming took off 6 bases at V and 1 base at J, with 7 bases between the two ends. CDR3 amino acids: CASRADSGNTIYF. In DNA, the CDR3 is TGTGCCAGCAGGGCGGATTCTGGAAACACCATATATTTT.

The chain couples TRBV5-1 to TRBJ1-6, with TRBD1 as a possible D gene (5 bases). The CDR3 is made up of 14 amino acids. Trimming left V 2 bases short and J 9 bases short, with 12 bases between. Per germline, CDR1 SGHRS and CDR2 YFSETQ. The chain's CDR3 is CASSFGGGGSPLHF. The CDR3 coding sequence is TGCGCCAGCAGCTTCGGGGGTGGTGGTTCACCCCTCCACTTT.

This chain links TRBV30 with TRBJ1-2; TRBD1 matches 9 bases. Trimming took 3 bases from V and 5 from J; bases not matched to a gene: 7. Looked up from germline, CDR1 is GTSNPN and CDR2 is SVGIG (reference sequence). This CDR3 has 14 residues. CDR3 loop: CAWRKPGQGYGYTF. The CDR3 DNA is TGTGCCTGGAGAAAACCGGGACAGGGTTATGGCTACACCTTC. Full variable domain (missing parts from reference TRBV30 and TRBJ1-2): SQTIHQWPATLVQPVGSPLSLECTVEGTSNPNLYWYRQAAGRGLQLLFYSVGIGQISSEVPQNLSASRPQDRQFILSSKKLLLSDSGFYLCAWRKPGQGYGYTFGSGTRLTVV.

This chain's CDR3 is CASSLVGVGRGNEKLFF. CDR3 in DNA: TGTGCCAGCAGCTTAGTTGGAGTCGGGAGAGGGAATGAAAAACTGTTTTTT. The rearrangement links TRBV7-2 to TRBJ1-4; no firm D call. Trimming took off 1 base at V and 5 bases at J, with 17 bases between the two ends. This CDR3 comprises 17 residues. CDR1 and CDR2 (germline): SGHTA, FQGNSA.

The chain couples TRBV19 to TRBJ1-1; 9 bases line up with TRBD1. The CDR3 totals 17 residues. V was clipped by 3 bases and J by 1 base; unmatched bases: 9. Germline V gene data show CDR1 as LNHDA and CDR2 as SQIVND (reference sequence). The CDR3, as DNA: TGTGCCAGTAGTATGGCCAGGACAGGGGCGCAGAACACTGAAGCTTTCTTT. It is translated as CASSMARTGAQNTEAFF.

The chain joins TRBV9 to TRBJ1-2; tentative D call: TRBD1 (5 bases). In germline, CDR1 is SGDLS, CDR2 YYNGEE. The CDR3 runs to 15 residues. The V end was cut by 0 bases, the J end by 3 bases, with 12 bases between. CDR3 sequence (DNA): TGTGCCAGCAGCGTAGGGGGGGATCCACACTATGGCTACACCTTC. This gives the protein CASSVGGDPHYGYTF.

The CDR3 bases are TGTGCCAGCAGCCCGACACGACAGCCCCAGCATTTT. This encodes CASSPTRQPQHF. V gene TRBV12-3 or TRBV12-4 combines with J gene TRBJ1-5; D gene unclear. This CDR3 spans 12 amino acids. The germline V and J ends were trimmed by 6 bases and 7 bases, with 10 bases remaining between them.

This chain joins TRBV12-2 and TRBJ1-1; TRBD1 is the table's D call and was not checked against the DNA. TRBV12-2 is a recognized pseudogene. This CDR3 is 14 amino acids long. The CDR3 reads CASRFYRVGTEAFF. DNA for the CDR3: TGTGCAAGTCGCTTTTACAGGGTTGGGACTGAAGCTTTCTTT.

The chain has TRBV2 and TRBJ2-7; tentative D call: TRBD1 (5 bases). Looked up from germline, CDR1 is SNHLY and CDR2 is FYNNEI. The CDR3 covers 15 residues. V was cut by 6 bases and J by 3 bases, with 18 bases left in between. The CDR3 sequence is CASRDDSLGYYEQYF. The CDR3 DNA reads TGTGCCAGCAGAGACGACAGCCTCGGGTACTACGAGCAGTACTTC.

This chain links TRBV11-2 with TRBJ1-2; the match to TRBD1 covers 7 bases. The CDR3 sequence is 16 residues long. Germline-derived CDR1 and CDR2 are SGHAT and FQNNGV. V dropped 6 bases and J dropped 8; count of bases not matched to a gene: 18. CDR3 loop: CASRKTGTVTTGGYTF. CDR3 coding DNA: TGTGCCAGCAGGAAAACCGGGACAGTCACCACGGGCGGCTACACCTTC.

The V and J genes are TRBV4-1 and TRBJ1-1; the match to TRBD1 covers 8 bases. Trimming at V came to 9 bases and at J to 1 base, leaving 1 base not matched to a gene. Germline assignment: CDR1 MGHRA and CDR2 YSYEKL. This CDR3 region has 12 residues. The CDR3 loop is CASTGGNTEAFF. In DNA form, the CDR3 reads TGCGCCAGTACAGGGGGGAACACTGAAGCTTTCTTT.

The chain uses TRBV30 and TRBJ2-1; D unclear. Trimming shortened V by 3 bases and J by 8 bases, and 8 bases separated the two germline ends. This CDR3 is built from 11 residues. The V gene's germline CDR1 is GTSNPN and CDR2 SVGIG (reference sequence). CDR3 nucleotides: TGTGCCTGGAGGGAGAGTTATGAGCAGTTCTTC. The encoded protein is CAWRESYEQFF.

The chain is built from TRBV24-1 and TRBJ2-1, with 8 bases that match TRBD2. This CDR3 region has 14 residues. V shed 5 bases, J shed 9 bases, and the junction held 8 bases outside the gene matches. The germline V gene encodes CDR1 KGHDR and CDR2 SFDVKD. CDR3 nucleotide sequence: TGTGCCACCAGTGGGGCTAGCGGGTCTGGTGAGCAGTTCTTC. This translates into CATSGASGSGEQFF.